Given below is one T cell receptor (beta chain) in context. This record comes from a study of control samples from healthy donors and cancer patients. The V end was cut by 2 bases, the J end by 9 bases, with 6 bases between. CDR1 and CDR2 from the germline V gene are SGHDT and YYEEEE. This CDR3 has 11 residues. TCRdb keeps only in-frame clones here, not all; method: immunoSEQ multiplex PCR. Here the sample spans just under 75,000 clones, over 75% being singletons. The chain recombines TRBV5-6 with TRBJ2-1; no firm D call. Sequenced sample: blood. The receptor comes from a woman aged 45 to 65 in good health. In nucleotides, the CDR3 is TGTGCCAGCAGCTTAGAGCGTGAGCAGTTCTTC. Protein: CASSLEREQFF.